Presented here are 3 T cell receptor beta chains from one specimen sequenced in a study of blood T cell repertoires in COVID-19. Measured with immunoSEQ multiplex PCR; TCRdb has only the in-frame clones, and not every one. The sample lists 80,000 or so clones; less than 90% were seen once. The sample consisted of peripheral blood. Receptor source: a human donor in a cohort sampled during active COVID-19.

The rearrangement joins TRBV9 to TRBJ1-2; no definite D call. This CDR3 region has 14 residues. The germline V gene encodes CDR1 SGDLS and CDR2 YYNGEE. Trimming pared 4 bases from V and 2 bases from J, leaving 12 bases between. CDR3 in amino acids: CASSRRRENYGYTF. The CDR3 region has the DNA TGTGCCAGCAGCAGACGGAGGGAAAACTATGGCTACACCTTC.

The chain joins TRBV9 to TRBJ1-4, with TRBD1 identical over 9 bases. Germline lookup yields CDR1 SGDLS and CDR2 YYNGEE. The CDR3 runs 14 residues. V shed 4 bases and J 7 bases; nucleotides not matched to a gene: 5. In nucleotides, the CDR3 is TGTGCCAGCAGCCTGGGACAGGGCCTTGAAAAACTGTTTTTT. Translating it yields CASSLGQGLEKLFF.

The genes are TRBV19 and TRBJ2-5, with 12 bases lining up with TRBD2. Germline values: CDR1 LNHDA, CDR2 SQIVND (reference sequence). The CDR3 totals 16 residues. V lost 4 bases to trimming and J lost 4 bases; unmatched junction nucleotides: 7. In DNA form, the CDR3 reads TGTGCCAGTAGTAATAGCGGACTAGCGGGGCCAGAGACCCAGTACTTC. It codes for CASSNSGLAGPETQYF.